The rows below give T cell receptor beta chains drawn from one sample of a study of shared clonotypes between healthy human individuals. TCRdb's table, derived via immunoSEQ multiplex PCR, lists solely in-frame clones and lacks some. Of approximately 940,000 clones listed, about 80% are singletons. The sample consisted of memory CD4+ T cells sorted from blood. The receptors here all came from a man aged 18 to 30 in good health. The CDR3 runs from the conserved cysteine through the conserved F or W. D genes are given only for firm matches. Only part of the rows carry a size: once, few, many, or a class if the clone is expanded.

v_gene: TRBV7-8; j_gene: TRBJ1-2; d_gene: -; abundance: -; CDR3nt: TGTGCCAGCAGCTTAGAGCGGGTCAGGGTAGAAGATGGCTACACCTTC; CDR3aa: CASSLERVRVEDGYTF
v_gene: TRBV4-1; j_gene: TRBJ1-2; d_gene: TRBD1; abundance: -; CDR3nt: TGCGCCAGCAGCCACTCTCCGGGACAGCTGAACTATGGCTACACCTTC; CDR3aa: CASSHSPGQLNYGYTF
v_gene: TRBV6-1; j_gene: TRBJ1-5; d_gene: -; abundance: -; CDR3nt: TGTGCCAGCAGTCAACAGGGAGGGACCAATCAGCCCCAGCATTTT; CDR3aa: CASSQQGGTNQPQHF
v_gene: TRBV20-1; j_gene: TRBJ2-1; d_gene: TRBD2; abundance: -; CDR3nt: TGCAGCGGGACTAAAAACAATGAGCAGTTCTTC; CDR3aa: CSGTKNNEQFF
v_gene: TRBV13; j_gene: TRBJ2-3; d_gene: -; abundance: -; CDR3nt: TGTGCCAGCAGCCCCACACCCCAAAGTACGCAGTATTTT; CDR3aa: CASSPTPQSTQYF
v_gene: TRBV2; j_gene: TRBJ1-6; d_gene: -; abundance: few; CDR3nt: TGTGCCAGCAGTGGTCAATATAATCAATCACCCCTCCACTTT; CDR3aa: CASSGQYNQSPLHF
v_gene: TRBV7-2; j_gene: TRBJ2-7; d_gene: TRBD2; abundance: once; CDR3nt: TGTGCCAGCAGCTTTAAACCGGGACTAGCTAACTACGAGCAGTACTTC; CDR3aa: CASSFKPGLANYEQYF
v_gene: TRBV2; j_gene: TRBJ1-2; d_gene: TRBD1; abundance: -; CDR3nt: TGTGCCAGCAGTGAAAGGGGGCTAAATGGCTACACCTTC; CDR3aa: CASSERGLNGYTF
v_gene: TRBV10-2; j_gene: TRBJ2-7; d_gene: -; abundance: -; CDR3nt: TGCGCCAGCACCCTGAGGGCAGGTGCCTACGAGCAGTACTTC; CDR3aa: CASTLRAGAYEQYF
v_gene: TRBV30; j_gene: TRBJ1-2; d_gene: TRBD1; abundance: -; CDR3nt: TGTGCCTGGAGCCCCGATTACAGGGGAAGCCAGGGGTTC; CDR3aa: CAWSPDYRGSQGF
v_gene: TRBV7-2; j_gene: TRBJ2-7; d_gene: -; abundance: -; CDR3nt: TGTGCCAGCAGCTTAGGGAGTCAAGTGGGCTACGAGCAGTACTTC; CDR3aa: CASSLGSQVGYEQYF
v_gene: TRBV25-1; j_gene: TRBJ2-3; d_gene: TRBD2; abundance: -; CDR3nt: TGTGCCAGCAGTGAAGAGATAGCGGGAGGTACAGATACGCAGTATTTT; CDR3aa: CASSEEIAGGTDTQYF
v_gene: TRBV7-9; j_gene: TRBJ2-7; d_gene: -; abundance: -; CDR3nt: TGTGCCAGCAGTATTACAGTTTCTGGTGAGCAGTACTTC; CDR3aa: CASSITVSGEQYF
v_gene: TRBV6-6; j_gene: TRBJ2-7; d_gene: TRBD2; abundance: -; CDR3nt: TGTGCCAGCAGTTACGGTTTAGCGGGAGCCCCCTACGAGCAGTACTTC; CDR3aa: CASSYGLAGAPYEQYF
v_gene: TRBV18; j_gene: TRBJ2-2; d_gene: -; abundance: -; CDR3nt: TGTGCCAGCTCACACGGACAGCTCACCGGGGAGCTGTTTTTT; CDR3aa: CASSHGQLTGELFF
v_gene: TRBV15; j_gene: TRBJ1-2; d_gene: -; abundance: -; CDR3nt: TGTGCCACCAGCAGAGAAAAGTCGTCCGGGACAACGGGGTACACCTTC; CDR3aa: CATSREKSSGTTGYTF
v_gene: TRBV10-1; j_gene: TRBJ2-3; d_gene: TRBD2; abundance: -; CDR3nt: TGCGCCAGCAACGAGCGCCTAGCGGGGGGCACAGATACGCAGTATTTT; CDR3aa: CASNERLAGGTDTQYF
v_gene: TRBV7-9; j_gene: TRBJ2-7; d_gene: TRBD1; abundance: -; CDR3nt: TGTGCCAGCAGCCACCGGGACAGGGTCTACGAGCAGTACTTC; CDR3aa: CASSHRDRVYEQYF
v_gene: TRBV27; j_gene: TRBJ2-5; d_gene: -; abundance: few; CDR3nt: TGTGCCAGCAGTTCGTACCAAGAGACCCAGTACTTC; CDR3aa: CASSSYQETQYF
v_gene: TRBV5-6; j_gene: TRBJ1-1; d_gene: -; abundance: -; CDR3nt: TGTGCCAGCAGCCGGAAGGACATCCTGAGCACTGAAGCTTTCTTT; CDR3aa: CASSRKDILSTEAFF
v_gene: TRBV4-3; j_gene: TRBJ1-3; d_gene: TRBD1; abundance: -; CDR3nt: TGCGCCAGCAGCCAAGAACAGGGGGCTGGAAACACCATATATTTT; CDR3aa: CASSQEQGAGNTIYF
v_gene: TRBV5-1; j_gene: TRBJ1-1; d_gene: -; abundance: -; CDR3nt: TGCGCCAGCAGCTTGGTAGGGGGGATAGCTGAAGCTTTCTTT; CDR3aa: CASSLVGGIAEAFF
v_gene: TRBV10-3; j_gene: TRBJ1-2; d_gene: TRBD1; abundance: -; CDR3nt: TGTGCCATCAGTGGGGACAGCATAGGCTACACCTTC; CDR3aa: CAISGDSIGYTF
v_gene: TRBV2; j_gene: TRBJ2-3; d_gene: TRBD1; abundance: -; CDR3nt: TGTGCCAGCAGTCAGGGGGCGGATACGCAGTATTTT; CDR3aa: CASSQGADTQYF
v_gene: TRBV5-1; j_gene: TRBJ1-5; d_gene: -; abundance: once; CDR3nt: TGCGCCAGCAGCTTGGAGGGTGGGCGGAATCAGCCCCAGCATTTT; CDR3aa: CASSLEGGRNQPQHF
v_gene: TRBV25-1; j_gene: TRBJ2-3; d_gene: TRBD2; abundance: -; CDR3nt: TGTGCCAGCAGTGAATGGGCGGGGGGGCCGACAGATACGCAGTATTTT; CDR3aa: CASSEWAGGPTDTQYF
v_gene: TRBV5-1; j_gene: TRBJ2-5; d_gene: -; abundance: -; CDR3nt: TGCGCCAGCAGCTCGTCCGGGACGAAAGAGACCCAGTACTTC; CDR3aa: CASSSSGTKETQYF
v_gene: TRBV11-3; j_gene: TRBJ2-2; d_gene: -; abundance: -; CDR3nt: TGTGCCAGCAGCGCAGGGGGGTCCGGGGAGCTGTTTTTT; CDR3aa: CASSAGGSGELFF
v_gene: TRBV18; j_gene: TRBJ2-5; d_gene: -; abundance: -; CDR3nt: TGTGCCAGCTCACCTACCACGGACGAGACCCAGTACTTC; CDR3aa: CASSPTTDETQYF
v_gene: TRBV30; j_gene: TRBJ2-5; d_gene: TRBD1; abundance: few; CDR3nt: TGTGCCTGGAGTGGGGACAGGGGGGTCCAAGAGACCCAGTACTTC; CDR3aa: CAWSGDRGVQETQYF
v_gene: TRBV2; j_gene: TRBJ2-1; d_gene: TRBD2; abundance: -; CDR3nt: TGTGCCAGCAGTGTGAGAATTAGCGGGGAAGACAATGAGCAGTTCTTC; CDR3aa: CASSVRISGEDNEQFF
v_gene: TRBV5-1; j_gene: TRBJ2-7; d_gene: -; abundance: -; CDR3nt: TGCGCCAGCAGCCCGACGGGGGGCTACTACGAGCAGTACTTC; CDR3aa: CASSPTGGYYEQYF
v_gene: TRBV6-4; j_gene: TRBJ2-7; d_gene: -; abundance: once; CDR3nt: TGTGCCAGCAGTGACTCGGTCGGGGGCGGTCGTGCCTACGAGCAGTACTTC; CDR3aa: CASSDSVGGGRAYEQYF
v_gene: TRBV28; j_gene: TRBJ2-4; d_gene: TRBD2; abundance: -; CDR3nt: TGTGCCAGCAGTTCTCTGGCCCCGGGGGGTAAAAACATTCAGTACTTC; CDR3aa: CASSSLAPGGKNIQYF
v_gene: TRBV5-1; j_gene: TRBJ2-1; d_gene: TRBD1; abundance: -; CDR3nt: TGCGCCAGCAGCCAAGGGACAGACAATGAGCAGTTCTTC; CDR3aa: CASSQGTDNEQFF
v_gene: TRBV4-1; j_gene: TRBJ1-6; d_gene: TRBD1; abundance: -; CDR3nt: TGCGCCAGCAGCCAAGGCTCAGACAGGGTGGATTCACCCCTCCACTTT; CDR3aa: CASSQGSDRVDSPLHF
v_gene: TRBV19; j_gene: TRBJ1-5; d_gene: TRBD1; abundance: -; CDR3nt: TGTGCCAGTAGTATAGATCGGGGGACAGGGGGCAACAGCAATCAGCCCCAGCATTTT; CDR3aa: CASSIDRGTGGNSNQPQHF
v_gene: TRBV11-2; j_gene: TRBJ2-1; d_gene: TRBD2; abundance: many; CDR3nt: TGTGCCAGCAGCCCGTCCATGCTAGCGGGGAGTTATGAGCAGTTCTTC; CDR3aa: CASSPSMLAGSYEQFF
v_gene: TRBV6-6; j_gene: TRBJ1-5; d_gene: -; abundance: -; CDR3nt: TGTGCCAGCAGTTACTCAAGGGACAGCAATCAGCCCCAGCATTTT; CDR3aa: CASSYSRDSNQPQHF
v_gene: TRBV7-2; j_gene: TRBJ2-7; d_gene: TRBD1; abundance: -; CDR3nt: TGTGCCAGCAGCCTGACAGGGCCCTCCTACGAGCAGTACTTC; CDR3aa: CASSLTGPSYEQYF
v_gene: TRBV30; j_gene: TRBJ2-7; d_gene: -; abundance: few; CDR3nt: TGTGCCTGGAGTAGCGCCTACGAGCAGTACTTC; CDR3aa: CAWSSAYEQYF
v_gene: TRBV29-1; j_gene: TRBJ1-4; d_gene: -; abundance: -; CDR3nt: TGCAGCGTTGAACCTACCCTGGGGGGACTGTTTTTT; CDR3aa: CSVEPTLGGLFF
v_gene: TRBV14; j_gene: TRBJ2-6; d_gene: -; abundance: few; CDR3nt: TGTGCCAGCAGCCAAGGCTCAACGTGGGCTGGGGCCAACGTCCTGACTTTC; CDR3aa: CASSQGSTWAGANVLTF
v_gene: TRBV4-3; j_gene: TRBJ2-1; d_gene: TRBD2; abundance: -; CDR3nt: TGCGCCAGCAGCCAATTGACTAGCGGGAGTGGCTCCTACAATGAGCAGTTCTTC; CDR3aa: CASSQLTSGSGSYNEQFF
v_gene: TRBV15; j_gene: TRBJ2-7; d_gene: TRBD2; abundance: -; CDR3nt: TGTGCCACCAGCAGAGCTGGGGCTAGCGGATCCTACGAGCAGTACTTC; CDR3aa: CATSRAGASGSYEQYF
v_gene: TRBV7-2; j_gene: TRBJ2-2; d_gene: TRBD1; abundance: -; CDR3nt: TGTGCCAGCAGCTTAGTGCAGGGGGCAATCGGGGAGCTGTTTTTT; CDR3aa: CASSLVQGAIGELFF
v_gene: TRBV11-2; j_gene: TRBJ2-7; d_gene: -; abundance: -; CDR3nt: TGTGCCAGCAGCTTAGATGCGGTCGCGCGGTCCTACGAGCAGTACTTC; CDR3aa: CASSLDAVARSYEQYF
v_gene: TRBV27; j_gene: TRBJ2-2; d_gene: -; abundance: few; CDR3nt: TGTGCCACCAGGGACGCCCTGAGTGGGACCGGGGAGCTGTTTTTT; CDR3aa: CATRDALSGTGELFF
v_gene: TRBV6-5; j_gene: TRBJ2-3; d_gene: -; abundance: -; CDR3nt: TGTGCCAGCAGGCAGGGAAATACGCAGTATTTT; CDR3aa: CASRQGNTQYF
v_gene: TRBV2; j_gene: TRBJ2-5; d_gene: -; abundance: -; CDR3nt: TGTGCCAGCAGCTGGGAAGGGACCGCAAAAGAGACCCAGTACTTC; CDR3aa: CASSWEGTAKETQYF
v_gene: TRBV28; j_gene: TRBJ1-6; d_gene: -; abundance: -; CDR3nt: TGTGCCAGCAGTTTCCCTCCCGCACAGGGAGGGGATTCACCCCTCCACTTT; CDR3aa: CASSFPPAQGGDSPLHF
v_gene: TRBV4-1; j_gene: TRBJ1-3; d_gene: -; abundance: few; CDR3nt: TGCGCCAGCAGCCAAGGACCGGGAAACACCATATATTTT; CDR3aa: CASSQGPGNTIYF
v_gene: TRBV9; j_gene: TRBJ2-2; d_gene: TRBD2; abundance: -; CDR3nt: TGTGCCAGCAGCGTAGGGACTAGCGGACCGAACACCGGGGAGCTGTTTTTT; CDR3aa: CASSVGTSGPNTGELFF
v_gene: TRBV5-1; j_gene: TRBJ2-7; d_gene: -; abundance: -; CDR3nt: TGCGCCAGCAGCTTGGGTGACTACGAGCAGTACTTC; CDR3aa: CASSLGDYEQYF
v_gene: TRBV28; j_gene: TRBJ1-4; d_gene: TRBD1; abundance: few; CDR3nt: TGTGCCAGCAGACGACAGGGGGCTAATGAAAAACTGTTTTTT; CDR3aa: CASRRQGANEKLFF